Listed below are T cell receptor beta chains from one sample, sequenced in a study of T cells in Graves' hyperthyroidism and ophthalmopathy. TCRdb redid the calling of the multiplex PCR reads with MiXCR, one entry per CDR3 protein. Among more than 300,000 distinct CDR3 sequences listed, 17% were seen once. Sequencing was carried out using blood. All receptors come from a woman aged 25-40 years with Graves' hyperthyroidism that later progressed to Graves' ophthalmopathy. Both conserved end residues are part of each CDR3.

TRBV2 CASSEASSTSPLHF
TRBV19 CASSIGGNQPQHF
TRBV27 CASKPGDRDSPLHF
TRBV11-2 CASSLDVQKTYEQYF
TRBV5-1 CASSSIRYNSGRETQYF
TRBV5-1 CASSVTPDGYYGYTF
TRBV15 CATSSRQGRLFF
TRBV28 CASSSQRTGDPTNEKLFF
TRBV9 CASSASGELGGELFF
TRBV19 CASSIHDRAGNTEAFF
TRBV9 CASSVVDRGGRTDTQYF
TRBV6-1 CASTHRGEAYNEQFF
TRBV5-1 CASSLGGRGYNEKLFF
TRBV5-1 CASSLYGGQETQYF
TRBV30 CAWSVPGGAYQETQYF
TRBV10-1 CASSDSGGYEQYF
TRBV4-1 CASSQVAGQGLNTGELFF
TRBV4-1 CASSQGGTRNQPQHF
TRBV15 CATSREGLDYEQYF
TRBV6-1 CASSEGQDDQPQHF
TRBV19 CASSKRGSGYTF
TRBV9 CASSHDRALNTGELFF
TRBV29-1 CSVELGTFNEQFF
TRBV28 CASSLEPGRPYNEQFF
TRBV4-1 CASSPRTSGTGRLAKNIQYF
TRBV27 CASSALNSGANVLTF
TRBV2 CAGQTGLISGANVLTF
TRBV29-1 CSVSTGGNTIYF
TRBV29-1 CSGGNMGGTEAFF
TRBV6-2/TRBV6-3 CASSQVADRVLDYEQYF
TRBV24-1 CATSAQAATSGGAYEQFF
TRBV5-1 CASSPLRRSEAFF
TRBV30 CAWSVGMAGGINEQFF
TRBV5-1 CASSPDRAIPEAFF
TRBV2 CASSATDAGLAGGQETQYF
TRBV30 CAWSVRGGNGNTIYF
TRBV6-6 CASSYSAWLANTGELFF
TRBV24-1 CATGSWAGGVLGDTGELFF
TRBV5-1 CASSLGSNTGELFF
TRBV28 CASSFLPAGGNSPLHF
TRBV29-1 CSVEEYGQGGMRAYNEQFF
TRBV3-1 CASSQVRGRDGYTF
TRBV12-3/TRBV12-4 CASSLGGAYSPLHF
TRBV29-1 CSVDGSRTNNEQFF
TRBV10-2 CASSESLGLAHNEQFF
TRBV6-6 CASSYSVPMNTEAFF
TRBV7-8 CASSLARAGRASVETQYF
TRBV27 CASSLLRASYNEQFF
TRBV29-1 CSVSTSGIPNEQFF
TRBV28 CASSLYDRRRANTEAFF
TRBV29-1 CSARLAFGRTDTQYF
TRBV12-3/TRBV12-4 CASSASPFPGGF